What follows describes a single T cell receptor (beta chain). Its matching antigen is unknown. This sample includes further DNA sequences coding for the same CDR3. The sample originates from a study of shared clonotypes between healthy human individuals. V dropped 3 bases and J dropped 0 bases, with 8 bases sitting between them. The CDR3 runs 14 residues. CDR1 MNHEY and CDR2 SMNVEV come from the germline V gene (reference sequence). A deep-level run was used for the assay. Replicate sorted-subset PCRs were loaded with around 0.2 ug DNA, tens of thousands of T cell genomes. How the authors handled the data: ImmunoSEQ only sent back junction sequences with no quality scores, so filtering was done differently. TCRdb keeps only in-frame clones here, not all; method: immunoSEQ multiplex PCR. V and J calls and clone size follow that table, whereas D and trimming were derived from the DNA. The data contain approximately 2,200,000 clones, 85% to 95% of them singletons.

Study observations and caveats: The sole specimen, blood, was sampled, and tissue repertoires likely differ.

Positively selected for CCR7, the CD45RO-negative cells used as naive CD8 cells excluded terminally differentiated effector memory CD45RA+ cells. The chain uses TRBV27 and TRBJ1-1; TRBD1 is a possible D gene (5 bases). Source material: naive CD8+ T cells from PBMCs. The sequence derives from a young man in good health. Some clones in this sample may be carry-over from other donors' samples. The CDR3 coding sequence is TGTGCCAGCAGTTTGACGGGGGTGAACACTGAAGCTTTCTTT. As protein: CASSLTGVNTEAFF.